Listed below are T cell receptor beta chains from one sample, sequenced in a study of naive CD8 T cells in extremely preterm neonates. Assay used: immunoSEQ multiplex PCR; TCRdb lists only in-frame clones, some missing. The repertoire holds roughly 5,200 clones, about 95% seen once, with around 0.6% in the top ten. Input material: naive CD8+ T cells from cord blood. The receptors stem from a boy who was born preterm. Each CDR3 is given with its conserved first and last residue. The D gene is left open where the match is weak. The size of a clone is reported for some rows only, either as once, few or many, or as a class for expanded clones.

abundance	d_gene	v_gene	j_gene	len	CDR3aa	CDR3nt
.	TRBD1	TRBV19	TRBJ1-4	14	CASSMGTGNEKLFF	TGTGCCAGTAGTATGGGGACAGGGAATGAAAAACTGTTTTTT
.	.	TRBV6-6	TRBJ1-2	12	CASEAPNYGYTF	TGTGCCAGCGAGGCTCCAAACTATGGCTACACCTTC
.	TRBD1	TRBV10-1	TRBJ2-3	14	CASSGDRDTDTQYF	TGCGCCAGCAGTGGGGACAGGGACACAGATACGCAGTATTTT
once	TRBD2	TRBV19	TRBJ2-1	16	CASSIWTSGTYNEQFF	TGTGCCAGTAGTATATGGACTAGCGGGACCTACAATGAGCAGTTCTTC
.	.	TRBV7-9	TRBJ1-2	12	CASSGQNYGYTF	TGTGCCAGCAGCGGACAAAACTATGGCTACACCTTC
.	.	TRBV30	TRBJ1-2	15	CAWSLPTGSNYGYTF	TGTGCCTGGAGCCTACCTACAGGGAGCAACTATGGCTACACCTTC
.	.	TRBV2	TRBJ2-1	15	CASSGPTLGGGEQFF	TGTGCCAGCAGTGGTCCCACGCTCGGGGGCGGTGAGCAGTTCTTC
.	.	TRBV2	TRBJ2-7	10	CARSGYEQYF	TGTGCCCGCAGTGGGTACGAGCAGTACTTC
.	.	TRBV27	TRBJ2-1	15	CASTIKDPYYNEQFF	TGTGCCAGCACCATAAAAGACCCTTATTACAATGAGCAGTTCTTC
.	.	TRBV28	TRBJ2-3	14	CASSLQGTPDTQYF	TGTGCCAGCAGTTTACAGGGCACACCAGATACGCAGTATTTT
.	TRBD2	TRBV2	TRBJ2-6	19	CASSEWASGRGSGANVLTF	TGTGCCAGCAGTGAATGGGCTAGCGGGAGAGGCTCTGGGGCCAACGTCCTGACTTTC
.	TRBD1	TRBV28	TRBJ1-2	17	CASSFETGGADTYGYTF	TGTGCCAGCAGTTTTGAGACAGGGGGCGCTGATACCTATGGCTACACCTTC
.	TRBD1	TRBV4-3	TRBJ2-7	15	CASSQGTGGSYEQYF	TGCGCCAGCAGCCAAGGGACAGGGGGCTCCTACGAGCAGTATTTC
.	TRBD1	TRBV27	TRBJ1-6	13	CASSSRGHSPLHF	TGTGCCAGCAGTTCCAGGGGGCATTCACCCCTCCACTTT
.	.	TRBV9	TRBJ2-1	13	CASSVDTYNEQFF	TGTGCCAGCAGCGTGGACACCTACAATGAGCAGTTCTTC
.	.	TRBV29-1	TRBJ2-7	10	CSVLEDEQYF	TGCAGCGTTCTCGAGGACGAGCAGTACTTC
.	TRBD2	TRBV9	TRBJ2-3	15	CASSSPSGSTDTQYF	TGTGCCAGCAGCTCCCCTAGCGGTAGCACAGATACGCAGTATTTT
.	TRBD1	TRBV25-1	TRBJ1-4	13	CASSDRGLEKLFF	TGTGCCAGCAGTGACAGGGGGCTTGAAAAACTGTTTTTT
.	.	TRBV11-2	TRBJ2-7	15	CASSPAPTGSYEQYF	TGTGCCAGCAGCCCGGCCCCGACAGGCTCCTACGAGCAGTACTTC
.	TRBD1	TRBV19	TRBJ1-5	15	CASSIGQGGNQPQHF	TGTGCCAGTAGTATAGGACAGGGGGGCAATCAGCCCCAGCATTTT
.	.	TRBV4-1	TRBJ2-5	16	CASSQGSATTLETQYF	TGCGCCAGCAGCCAAGGGTCAGCCACTACATTAGAGACCCAGTACTTC
.	.	TRBV11-3	TRBJ1-1	13	CASSLGQNTEAFF	TGTGCCAGCAGCTTAGGACAGAACACTGAAGCTTTCTTT